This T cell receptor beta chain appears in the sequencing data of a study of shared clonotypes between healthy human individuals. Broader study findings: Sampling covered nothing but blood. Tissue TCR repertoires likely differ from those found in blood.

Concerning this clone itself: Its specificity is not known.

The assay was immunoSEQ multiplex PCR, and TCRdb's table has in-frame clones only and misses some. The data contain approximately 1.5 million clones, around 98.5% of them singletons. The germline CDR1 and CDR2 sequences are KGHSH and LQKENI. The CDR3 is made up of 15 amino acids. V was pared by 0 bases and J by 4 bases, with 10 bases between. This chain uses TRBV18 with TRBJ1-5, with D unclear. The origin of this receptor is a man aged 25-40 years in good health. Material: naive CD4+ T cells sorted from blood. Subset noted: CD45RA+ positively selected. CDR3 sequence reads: CASSPPGRLNQPQHF. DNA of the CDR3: TGTGCCAGCTCACCACCGGGCAGGCTGAATCAGCCCCAGCATTTT.